This entry describes one T cell receptor (beta chain). Looked up from germline, CDR1 is LNHDA and CDR2 is SQIVND (reference sequence). This CDR3 has 16 residues. V lost 3 bases and J lost 3; bases outside the gene matches: 10. The data derive from a study of blood T cell repertoires in COVID-19. The wider study: Sample material is recorded as cDNA or gDNA derived from T cells, B-cell-depleted T cells, or PBMCs.

Per the original methods: Reference gene primers were amplified, and this amplification served to estimate nucleated cell counts. Assay: immunoSEQ multiplex PCR; the TCRdb copy retains only in-frame clones and omits some. That table gives V, J and clone size, and the DNA gave D and trimming. Altogether approximately 59,000 clones are present, roughly 77% being singletons, with the ten largest covering more than 30%. The Seattle patients, enrolled during active infection, were followed longitudinally. The TCR was taken from a man between 60 and 75 years old with COVID-19, enrolled during active disease. The sequenced sample was peripheral blood. J is TRBJ2-7 and V is TRBV19, with TRBD2 matching over 8 bases. CDR3 amino acids: CASSIGAGGGVYEQYF. CDR3 coding DNA: TGTGCCAGTAGTATCGGGGCGGGAGGAGGGGTCTACGAGCAGTACTTC.